The 24 T cell receptor beta chains below were found in one sample sequenced in a study of early stage breast cancer tumors. Method: immunoSEQ multiplex PCR; TCRdb's copy keeps in-frame clones and lacks some. The table has several thousand clones, around 66% seen once. Sequenced material: normal breast tissue next to the tumor. The receptors originated from a person in their fifties or sixties with breast cancer.

In this sample, this clone turned up a few times. This chain links TRBV5-4 with TRBJ1-1; 8 bases agree with TRBD1. The CDR3 covers 15 residues. V gave up 4 bases and J gave up 3 bases; unmatched junction bases: 8. CDR1 is SGHNT and CDR2 is YYREEE in the germline V gene (reference sequence). CDR3: CASSLPGQAYTEAFF. DNA for the CDR3: TGTGCCAGCAGCCTCCCGGGACAGGCATACACTGAAGCTTTCTTT.

V and J are TRBV29-1 and TRBJ1-1; 7 nucleotides agree with TRBD1. This CDR3 has 13 amino acids. Germline assignment: CDR1 SQVTM and CDR2 ANQGSEA. This CDR3 is CSGTAAHRAEAFF. The DNA for the CDR3 is TGCTCGGGGACAGCGGCCCACCGGGCTGAAGCTTTCTTT. Full variable domain (outside the CDR3, taken from reference TRBV29-1 and TRBJ1-1): SAVISQKPSRDICQRGTSLTIQCQVDSQVTMMFWYRQQPGQSLTLIATANQGSEATYESGFVIDKFPISRPNLTFSTLTVSNMSPEDSSIYLCSGTAAHRAEAFFGQGTRLTVV.

This clone has more than one count but fewer than ten. The chain has TRBV7-9 and TRBJ1-2; a weak D match, TRBD1 (6 bases). CDR1 is SEHNR, CDR2 FQNEAQ, per germline (reference sequence). CDR3 length equals 14 residues. The V and J ends lost 4 bases and 5 bases respectively, with 14 bases between them. The CDR3 DNA follows: TGTGCCAGCAGCTCCCGACAGGAACTATATGGCTACACCTTC. Its translation: CASSSRQELYGYTF.

The chain carries TRBV5-6 and TRBJ2-1; the D call may be TRBD1 or TRBD2 (6 bases each). This CDR3 comprises 15 residues. The germline V gene has CDR1 SGHDT and CDR2 YYEEEE. V was cut by 2 bases and J by 4 bases, with 13 bases left in between. For the CDR3, the DNA is TGTGCCAGCAGCTTAAGGCGGGACATATACAATGAGCAGTTCTTC. It encodes CASSLRRDIYNEQFF.

The chain is built from TRBV10-3 and TRBJ2-2, with 8 bases identical to TRBD1. V shed 6 bases and J 5 bases; nucleotides not matched to a gene: 11. CDR1 ENHRY and CDR2 SYGVKD come from the germline V gene. The CDR3 is made up of 16 amino acids. The CDR3 sequence is CAISAGQEGITGELFF. The CDR3 bases are TGTGCCATCAGCGCGGGACAGGAGGGAATAACCGGGGAGCTGTTTTTT.

The V call is TRBV28, the J call TRBJ1-5, with D unclear. Per germline, CDR1 MDHEN and CDR2 SYDVKM. This CDR3 is 14 amino acids long. Trimming shortened V by 4 bases and J by 5 bases, and 12 bases separated the two germline ends. In DNA form, the CDR3 reads TGTGCCAGCAGTTCCCCGCCGGGTGATCAGCCCCAGCATTTT. This encodes CASSSPPGDQPQHF.

The chain links TRBV19 to TRBJ2-1, with D perhaps TRBD1 (6 bases). The V end lost 3 bases, the J end lost 5 bases, and 8 bases lay between the germline ends. The CDR3 contains 13 residues. From germline, CDR1 is LNHDA and CDR2 SQIVND (reference sequence). In nucleotides, the CDR3 is TGTGCCAGTAGTATGGGGGCGGACAATGAGCAGTTCTTC. It translates to CASSMGADNEQFF.

This clone was detected a few times. The chain recombines TRBV7-8 with TRBJ1-2; D not resolved. The CDR3 consists of 15 residues. The germline gives CDR1 SGHVS, CDR2 FQNEAQ. The V gene lost 3 bases and the J gene lost 5 bases, with 16 bases spanning the gap. The CDR3 DNA reads as TGTGCCAGCAGCTTGGGAGATGGCAGGCTGTATGGCTACACCTTC. Translation gives CASSLGDGRLYGYTF.

This clone occurred a few times. The chain has TRBV29-1 and TRBJ2-7; 11 bases are a match to TRBD1. The V gene's germline CDR1 is SQVTM and CDR2 ANQGSEA. The ends lost 7 bases at V and 5 bases at J; junction bases unmatched: 7. CDR3 length: 13 residues. The CDR3 DNA reads TGCAGCGGGGGACAGGGGGAAAAGAACGAGCAGTACTTC. It yields the protein CSGGQGEKNEQYF.

The chain couples TRBV7-9 to TRBJ1-4; D uncertain. CDR1 SEHNR and CDR2 FQNEAQ come from the germline V gene (reference sequence). The CDR3 is made up of 14 amino acids. V gave up 5 bases and J gave up 4 bases, with 11 bases separating them. Here the CDR3 DNA reads TGTGCCAGCAGCGAGCCGGGGTTTAATGAAAAACTGTTTTTT. This sequence encodes CASSEPGFNEKLFF.

The rearrangement links TRBV6-6 to TRBJ2-1; D ambiguous. Deletions cut 11 bases from V and 8 bases from J, with 22 bases between. Germline V gives CDR1 MNHNY, CDR2 SVGAGI (reference sequence). This CDR3 spans 14 amino acids. DNA of the CDR3: TGTGCCGTCAAGGGTGGGTTAGATCACCATGAGCAGTTCTTC. Its translation: CAVKGGLDHHEQFF.

The sample holds a few counts of this clone. The gene calls are TRBV15 and TRBJ2-4, with D perhaps TRBD1 (6 bases). Germline CDR1 LNHNV, CDR2 YYDKDF (reference sequence). This CDR3 is built from 16 residues. The V and J ends lost 1 base and 8 bases respectively, with 18 bases between them. The CDR3 reads CATSRAGAAEEHIQYF. The CDR3, as DNA: TGTGCCACCAGCAGAGCAGGGGCGGCCGAGGAGCACATTCAGTACTTC.

The chain employs TRBV19 and TRBJ1-3, with D possibly being TRBD1 (6 bases). Germline V gene data show CDR1 as LNHDA and CDR2 as SQIVND (reference sequence). Trimming removed 9 bases at V and 2 bases at J, with 20 bases between. This CDR3 has 16 residues. The CDR3 here is CASTILPRQAGNTIYF. The CDR3 nucleotides read TGTGCCAGCACCATCCTACCCAGACAGGCTGGAAACACCATATATTTT. The full variable domain, rest sourced from reference TRBV19 and TRBJ1-3, is DGGITQSPKYLFRKEGQNVTLSCEQNLNHDAMYWYRQDPGQGLRLIYYSQIVNDFQKGDIAEGYSVSREKKESFPLTVTSAQKNPTAFYLCASTILPRQAGNTIYFGEGSWLTVV.

The gene calls are TRBV11-1 and TRBJ1-1; D is uncertain. The CDR3 totals 13 residues. V was clipped by 5 bases and J by 4 bases, with 11 bases between them. Germline values: CDR1 SGHAT, CDR2 FQDESV (reference sequence). Here the CDR3 reads CASSRRGGTEAFF. The CDR3 DNA sequence: TGTGCCAGCAGCCGCCGGGGAGGCACTGAAGCTTTCTTT.

The V gene is TRBV30, the J gene TRBJ1-1, with D possibly being TRBD1 (6 bases). The CDR3 extends over 13 amino acids. The germline CDR1 and CDR2 sequences are GTSNPN and SVGIG (reference sequence). With 1 base removed from V and 10 bases from J, the gap between germline ends came to 16 bases. The CDR3 sequence: CAWSGGARPSAFF. CDR3 coding DNA: TGTGCCTGGAGTGGGGGGGCCAGACCCTCAGCTTTCTTT.

The chain recombines TRBV29-1 with TRBJ1-1; 7 positions match TRBD1. This CDR3 spans 12 amino acids. The junction had 5 bases not matched to a gene; V was cut back by 6 bases and J by 4 bases. CDR1 and CDR2 from the germline V gene are SQVTM and ANQGSEA. The CDR3 DNA reads TGCAGCGTGCGGGGACAGCCCACTGAAGCTTTCTTT. Residues: CSVRGQPTEAFF.

This clone has more than one count but fewer than ten. As DNA, the CDR3 is TGTGCCAGCAGCCTAGAGGGGCTTGGCGGAGTGACCTACGAGCAGTACTTC. Translation: CASSLEGLGGVTYEQYF. The V call is TRBV7-2, the J call TRBJ2-7; TRBD1 or TRBD2 may be the D gene (5 bases each). The CDR3 spans 17 residues. Germline V CDR1 and CDR2: SGHTA, FQGNSA. The V and J ends lost 5 bases and 2 bases respectively, with 22 bases between them.

DNA for the CDR3: TGCAGTGCCGCCGGGGCGCACGAGCAGTACTTC. It specifies CSAAGAHEQYF. J is TRBJ2-7 and V is TRBV20-1; the D call may be TRBD1 or TRBD2 (5 bases each). The CDR3 has 11 amino acids. Germline lookup yields CDR1 DFQATT and CDR2 SNEGSKA (reference sequence). V lost 6 bases to trimming and J lost 5 bases, with 11 bases between them.

This clone is labeled as medium-sized. The chain joins TRBV5-8 to TRBJ1-2, with D perhaps TRBD1 (5 bases). Germline CDR1 SGHTS, CDR2 YDEGEE. The CDR3 is made up of 17 amino acids. The germline V and J ends were trimmed by 7 bases and 4 bases, with 26 bases remaining between them. The CDR3 DNA reads TGTGCCAGCTCTATTGGGGGTCCGACGGGGACCGTCTATGGCTACACCTTC. Translated: CASSIGGPTGTVYGYTF.

The rearrangement uses TRBV2 and TRBJ2-2, with 7 bases lining up with TRBD2. V dropped 3 bases and J dropped 4; count of bases not matched to a gene: 5. This CDR3 comprises 15 residues. The germline V gene has CDR1 SNHLY and CDR2 FYNNEI. CDR3: CASSEGSGRTGELFF. The DNA of the CDR3 is TGTGCCAGCAGTGAGGGTAGCGGGCGCACCGGGGAGCTGTTTTTT.

V usage is TRBV30 and J usage is TRBJ2-2, with D tentatively TRBD1 or TRBD2 (6 bases each). CDR3 length equals 17 residues. In germline, CDR1 is GTSNPN, CDR2 SVGIG (reference sequence). The V end was cut by 3 bases, the J end by 7 bases, with 24 bases between. CDR3 coding DNA: TGTGCCTGGAGCGCCCGTTTGTGGGGGGCGCGGATCGGGGAGCTGTTTTTT. Translated, it gives CAWSARLWGARIGELFF.

V gene TRBV5-8 combines with J gene TRBJ1-6; the D gene is possibly TRBD1 (5 bases). The V and J ends lost 4 bases and 1 base respectively, with 12 bases between them. CDR1 is SGHTS and CDR2 is YDEGEE in the germline V gene. CDR3 size: 16 residues. CDR3 region: CASSRQWESYNSPLHF. The CDR3 DNA follows: TGTGCCAGCAGCCGACAGTGGGAGTCCTATAATTCACCCCTCCACTTT.

The chain recombines TRBV5-1 with TRBJ2-1; D unclear. This CDR3 spans 15 amino acids. CDR1 SGHRS and CDR2 YFSETQ come from the germline V gene. V was trimmed by 0 bases and J by 0 bases, leaving 7 bases between them. The DNA of the CDR3 is TGCGCCAGCAGCTTGGGATCCTCCTCCTACAATGAGCAGTTCTTC. As protein: CASSLGSSSYNEQFF.

The chain is built from TRBV7-9 and TRBJ2-1, with a tentative D call TRBD1 (6 bases). The CDR3 is 17 amino acids. Germline lookup yields CDR1 SEHNR and CDR2 FQNEAQ (reference sequence). The germline V and J ends were trimmed by 0 bases and 7 bases, with 19 bases remaining between them. As DNA, the CDR3 is TGTGCCAGCAGCTTAGCGGAGGTCCTTATAAGGGGGAATGAGCAGTTCTTC. It translates to CASSLAEVLIRGNEQFF.